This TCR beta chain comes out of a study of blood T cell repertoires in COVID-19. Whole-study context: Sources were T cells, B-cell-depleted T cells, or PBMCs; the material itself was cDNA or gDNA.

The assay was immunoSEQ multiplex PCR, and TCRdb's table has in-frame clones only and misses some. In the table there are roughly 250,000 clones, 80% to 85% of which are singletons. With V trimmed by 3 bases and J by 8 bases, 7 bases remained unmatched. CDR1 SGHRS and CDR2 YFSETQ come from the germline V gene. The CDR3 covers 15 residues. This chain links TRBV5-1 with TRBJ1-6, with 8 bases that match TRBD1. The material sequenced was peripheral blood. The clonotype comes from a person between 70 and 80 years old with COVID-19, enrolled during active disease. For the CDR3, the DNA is TGCGCCAGCAGCTCAGGACAGGGAGGTCATTCACCCCTCCACTTT. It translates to CASSSGQGGHSPLHF.